This TCR beta chain was sequenced during a study of OX40 agonist ivuxolimab in advanced cancers. After removal of 6 bases from V and 10 bases from J, the junction contained 16 bases not matched to a gene. The CDR3 consists of 15 residues. CDR1 is SGHRS, CDR2 YFSETQ, per germline. Notes on this clone: What it binds is unknown.

Study results and limitations: On average, CD8+ T cells had more expanded clones than CD4+.

TCRdb keeps only in-frame clones here, not all; method: immunoSEQ multiplex PCR. The repertoire holds 82,000 or so clones, with roughly 92% as singletons. The TCR comes from an adult with an advanced solid tumor such as melanoma, head and neck, liver or kidney cancer. The input for sequencing was CD4+ or CD8+ T cells sorted from blood, taken in a trial of the OX40 agonist ivuxolimab. The chain carries TRBV5-1 and TRBJ1-1, with TRBD1 identical over 9 bases. CDR3 sequence: CASNLPGQGLRGAFF. The CDR3 DNA sequence: TGCGCCAGCAACCTTCCGGGACAGGGACTTAGGGGAGCTTTCTTT.